This TCR beta chain stems from a study of control samples from healthy donors and cancer patients. Produced via immunoSEQ multiplex PCR; TCRdb's table is partial and in-frame only. The top ten hold roughly a tenth of the sample, which has tens of thousands of clones, around 80% seen once. This TCR derives from a man aged 65-85 years in good health. Sequencing used blood.

The CDR3 nucleotides are TGCGCCAGCAGTGTACAGTTGACCGGGGAGCTGTTTTTT. As protein: CASSVQLTGELFF. This chain connects TRBV10-1 to TRBJ2-2; the D is unclear. In germline, CDR1 is WNHNN, CDR2 SYGVQD (reference sequence). V lost 4 bases and J 5 bases, leaving 8 bases between the germline ends. The CDR3 is 13 residues long.